Following are 32 T cell receptor beta chains from one sample sequenced in a study of beta chain features in type 1 diabetes. Of the isolated RNA, all was reverse transcribed, and so the sequenced material was expressed TCRB transcripts. Produced via immunoSEQ multiplex PCR; TCRdb's table is partial and in-frame only. The sample records under 400,000 clones, about 19% being singletons. The material sequenced was naive CD4+ T cells from blood. The receptor set was obtained from a woman aged 18-30 years in good health.

This clone came up a few times. The V call is TRBV30, the J call TRBJ1-5; weak D call: TRBD1 (5 bases). CDR1 and CDR2 (germline): GTSNPN, SVGIG (reference sequence). This CDR3 has 15 residues. Trimming took 2 bases from V and 4 from J, leaving 15 bases between them. This CDR3 reads CAWSQGAIGNQPQHF. Written as DNA, the CDR3 is TGTGCCTGGAGTCAAGGGGCTATCGGGAATCAGCCCCAGCATTTT.

The chain couples TRBV7-9 to TRBJ2-1; 7 positions agree with TRBD1. Germline V gene sequence: CDR1 SEHNR, CDR2 FQNEAQ (reference sequence). With 1 base clipped from V and 8 bases from J, the junction kept 8 bases outside the gene matches. The CDR3 has 15 amino acids. CDR3 bases: TGTGCCAGCAGCTTAGGACAGGGCAGCAAGGATGAGCAGTTCTTC. The encoded protein is CASSLGQGSKDEQFF.

The chain has TRBV4-3 and TRBJ2-3; D perhaps matches TRBD1 (8 bases). Trimming took 3 bases from V and 6 from J, leaving 16 bases between them. CDR1 is LGHNA and CDR2 is YSLEER in the germline V gene. The CDR3 has 15 amino acids. CDR3 amino acids: CASSHTGGGSDTQYF. The CDR3 DNA follows: TGCGCCAGCAGCCACACAGGGGGAGGGTCGGATACGCAGTATTTT.

This chain connects TRBV5-1 to TRBJ2-1; D is uncertain. This CDR3 comprises 14 residues. V was trimmed by 2 bases and J by 0 bases, leaving 6 bases between them. From germline, CDR1 is SGHRS and CDR2 YFSETQ. The CDR3 region is CASSFQNSYNEQFF. The CDR3 nucleotides read TGCGCCAGCAGCTTTCAGAACTCCTACAATGAGCAGTTCTTC.

This chain joins TRBV10-3 and TRBJ1-2, with D hard to call. Trimming left V 5 bases short and J 0 bases short, with 10 bases between. The CDR3 is made up of 14 amino acids. The germline gives CDR1 ENHRY, CDR2 SYGVKD. The CDR3 sequence is CAISYFEPNYGYTF. The CDR3 DNA is TGTGCCATCAGTTACTTCGAACCTAACTATGGCTACACCTTC.

This clone was seen a handful of times. V is TRBV7-9 and J is TRBJ2-4; TRBD1 matches at 9 bases. CDR1 and CDR2 from the germline V gene are SEHNR and FQNEAQ (reference sequence). The CDR3 length is 14 residues. Trimming cost V 1 base and J 5 bases; bases outside gene matches: 0. The CDR3 DNA is TGTGCCAGCAGCTTAGGGACAGGGGAAAACATTCAGTACTTC. Translation: CASSLGTGENIQYF.

The chain employs TRBV7-3 and TRBJ1-2; the match to TRBD1 covers 8 bases. Per the germline V gene, CDR1 is SGHTA and CDR2 is FQGTGA. The CDR3 is 15 residues long. Germline trimming cut 8 bases from V and 2 bases from J; bases unmatched to any gene: 10. In nucleotides, the CDR3 is TGTGCCAGCTCACGGGGTGGGACAGGAAACTATGGCTACACCTTC. It codes for CASSRGGTGNYGYTF. The whole variable domain, remainder taken from reference TRBV7-3 and TRBJ1-2, is GAGVSQTPSNKVTEKGKYVELRCDPISGHTALYWYRQSLGQGPEFLIYFQGTGAADDSGLPNDRFFAVRPEGSVSTLKIQRTERGDSAVYLCASSRGGTGNYGYTFGSGTRLTVV.

The chain couples TRBV2 to TRBJ2-1; TRBD2 agrees at 7 bases. The CDR3 is 17 residues long. The V gene's germline CDR1 is SNHLY and CDR2 FYNNEI. J lost 3 bases, V lost 6 bases, and 14 bases had no gene match. CDR3: CASSDPSTSSLYNEQFF. DNA for the CDR3: TGTGCCAGCAGCGACCCTTCGACTAGCAGCCTCTACAATGAGCAGTTCTTC.

The chain couples TRBV7-2 to TRBJ2-3, with D maybe TRBD2 (7 bases). Trimming left V 2 bases short and J 0 bases short, with 12 bases between. Looked up from germline, CDR1 is SGHTA and CDR2 is FQGNSA. The CDR3 runs 16 residues. DNA of the CDR3: TGTGCCAGCAGCTTAAGGCGGGGGCAAAGCACAGATACGCAGTATTTT. Protein product: CASSLRRGQSTDTQYF. Full variable domain (remainder filled in from reference TRBV7-2 and TRBJ2-3): GAGVSQSPSNKVTEKGKDVELRCDPISGHTALYWYRQSLGQGLEFLIYFQGNSAPDKSGLPSDRFSAERTGGSVSTLTIQRTQQEDSAVYLCASSLRRGQSTDTQYFGPGTRLTVL.

This clone was recorded a few times. The chain has TRBV5-4 and TRBJ2-5; D may be TRBD2 (5 bases). The V gene's germline CDR1 is SGHNT and CDR2 YYREEE (reference sequence). V dropped 1 base and J dropped 5 bases, with 12 bases sitting between them. The CDR3 is made up of 14 amino acids. CDR3 amino acids: CASSLTRNQETQYF. The CDR3 coding sequence is TGTGCCAGCAGCTTGACTAGGAATCAGGAGACCCAGTACTTC.

This clone occurred a few times. V usage is TRBV29-1 and J usage is TRBJ2-1, with a tentative D call TRBD2 (6 bases). The CDR3 spans 14 residues. Trimming took off 4 bases at V and 5 bases at J, with 15 bases between the two ends. Germline assignment: CDR1 SQVTM and CDR2 ANQGSEA. CDR3 protein: CSVGLGSRHNEQFF. The CDR3 coding sequence is TGCAGCGTTGGTCTCGGGAGTCGCCACAATGAGCAGTTCTTC.

The chain combines TRBV30 with TRBJ2-7; D not certain. Trimming removed 0 bases from V and 2 bases from J, with 5 bases in between. CDR3 size: 12 residues. The germline V gene encodes CDR1 GTSNPN and CDR2 SVGIG (reference sequence). CDR3 loop: CAWSVSAYEQYF. The CDR3 DNA reads TGTGCCTGGAGTGTTAGTGCCTACGAGCAGTACTTC.

This chain joins TRBV6-5 and TRBJ2-7, with D unclear. V was pared by 0 bases and J by 3 bases, with 15 bases between. This CDR3 has 16 residues. Germline CDR1 is MNHEY and CDR2 is SVGAGI. CDR3 amino acids: CASSYSNRLVFYEQYF. The CDR3 DNA reads as TGTGCCAGCAGTTACTCGAATCGACTGGTCTTCTACGAGCAGTACTTC.

This rearrangement joins TRBV2 to TRBJ1-2; D ambiguous. CDR1 and CDR2 from the germline V gene are SNHLY and FYNNEI. This CDR3 contains 12 residues. The ends were cut back, 7 bases at V and 4 bases at J, with 10 bases in the middle. The CDR3 sequence is CASKAVTYGYTF. DNA of the CDR3: TGTGCCAGCAAGGCGGTTACCTATGGCTACACCTTC.

The V call is TRBV15, the J call TRBJ2-3; TRBD2 matches 7 bases. The trim removed 6 bases at V and 7 bases at J, leaving 10 bases unmatched. CDR1 and CDR2 (germline): LNHNV, YYDKDF (reference sequence). The CDR3 has 14 amino acids. For the CDR3, the DNA is TGTGCCACCAGGGTAGGGAGGGATGAGAATACGCAGTATTTT. It specifies CATRVGRDENTQYF.

This clone was seen more than once but under ten times. The rearrangement links TRBV6-1 to TRBJ2-1, with 11 bases lining up with TRBD1. The CDR3 has 13 residues. The germline CDR1 and CDR2 sequences are MNHNS and SASEGT. V lost 8 bases and J lost 5; bases outside the gene matches: 2. CDR3: CASRDRGDNEQFF. The CDR3 DNA reads TGTGCCAGCCGGGACAGGGGGGACAATGAGCAGTTCTTC.

For this clone: Other DNA sequences in this sample translate to the same CDR3. The J gene is TRBJ1-1, the V gene TRBV29-1; no definite D call. Germline CDR1 reads SQVTM; CDR2 reads ANQGSEA. There are 10 residues in the CDR3. V lost 6 bases and J lost 0, with 2 bases in between. CDR3 DNA: TGCAGCGTCGTGAACACTGAAGCTTTCTTT. It specifies CSVVNTEAFF.

CDR3 bases: TGCAGCGTGCTTGAAGCGGCCTATGGCTACACCTTC. It yields the protein CSVLEAAYGYTF. The chain links TRBV29-1 to TRBJ1-2; D is unclear. Trimming shortened V by 6 bases and J by 4 bases, and 12 bases separated the two germline ends. Germline lookup yields CDR1 SQVTM and CDR2 ANQGSEA. The CDR3 covers 12 residues. Combining the CDR3 with reference TRBV29-1 and TRBJ1-2 gives the whole variable domain SAVISQKPSRDICQRGTSLTIQCQVDSQVTMMFWYRQQPGQSLTLIATANQGSEATYESGFVIDKFPISRPNLTFSTLTVSNMSPEDSSIYLCSVLEAAYGYTFGSGTRLTVV.

This chain uses TRBV9 with TRBJ1-3, with 8 bases aligning to TRBD1. The CDR3 is made up of 14 amino acids. Germline V gives CDR1 SGDLS, CDR2 YYNGEE. J gave up 3 bases and V 3 bases, and 2 bases lay outside the gene matches. CDR3 DNA sequence: TGTGCCAGCAGCGCCAGGGGGCTTGGAAACACCATATATTTT. It is translated as CASSARGLGNTIYF.

This clone was observed a few times. The chain combines TRBV5-1 with TRBJ2-1; a possible D gene is TRBD1 (6 bases). This CDR3 region has 14 residues. V lost 4 bases and J 5 bases, leaving 13 bases between the germline ends. Germline V CDR1 and CDR2: SGHRS, YFSETQ. The CDR3: CASSIQGGDNEQFF. CDR3 bases: TGCGCCAGCAGCATACAGGGCGGAGACAATGAGCAGTTCTTC.

This clone was recorded a few times. This chain joins TRBV4-1 and TRBJ2-3; possibly TRBD2 for D (6 bases). This CDR3 has 19 amino acids. The V end was cut by 3 bases, the J end by 0 bases, with 22 bases between. Per germline, CDR1 MGHRA and CDR2 YSYEKL. This CDR3 is CASSHDPPGWGRSTDTQYF. The DNA of the CDR3 is TGCGCCAGCAGCCATGACCCCCCAGGATGGGGGAGGAGCACAGATACGCAGTATTTT.

This clone came up a few times. The rearrangement uses TRBV29-1 and TRBJ2-7; tentative D call: TRBD1 (5 bases). Germline CDR1 SQVTM, CDR2 ANQGSEA. This CDR3 is 14 amino acids long. V dropped 4 bases and J dropped 9 bases, with 22 bases sitting between them. In DNA form, the CDR3 reads TGCAGCGTTGTTAATCAGGGCCCCGCAGGCGCGCAGTACTTC. Its protein product is CSVVNQGPAGAQYF.

This clone was seen more than once but under ten times. The chain joins TRBV19 to TRBJ2-2; 10 bases fit TRBD1. Germline loops: CDR1 LNHDA, CDR2 SQIVND (reference sequence). V lost 3 bases to trimming and J lost 6 bases; unmatched junction nucleotides: 7. The CDR3 runs 16 residues. CDR3 DNA sequence: TGTGCCAGTAGTATCCCCGGGACAGGGGAGGCCGGGGAGCTGTTTTTT. It codes for CASSIPGTGEAGELFF.

The chain carries TRBV29-1 and TRBJ1-6, with D possibly TRBD1 on 6 matching bases. The CDR3 is 14 residues long. Per germline, CDR1 SQVTM and CDR2 ANQGSEA. V dropped 7 bases and J dropped 10 bases, with 20 bases sitting between them. This CDR3 is CSARTAGFNSPLHF. DNA of the CDR3: TGCAGCGCCCGGACAGCGGGATTTAACTCACCCCTCCACTTT.

V gene TRBV30 combines with J gene TRBJ1-2, with TRBD1 identical over 9 bases. Germline CDR1 reads GTSNPN; CDR2 reads SVGIG (reference sequence). The CDR3 is 13 amino acids. The junction had 9 bases not matched to a gene; V was cut back by 5 bases and J by 8 bases. The CDR3 DNA is TGTGCCTGGTCGGACAGGGGATTCGGGGGCTACACCTTC. Its protein is CAWSDRGFGGYTF.

The chain joins TRBV11-2 to TRBJ2-1; 8 nucleotides match TRBD1. CDR1 SGHAT and CDR2 FQNNGV come from the germline V gene. V shed 5 bases, J shed 12 bases, and the junction held 12 bases outside the gene matches. The CDR3 is 14 amino acids. CDR3 protein: CASSANGQGRAQFF. CDR3 in DNA: TGTGCCAGCAGCGCCAATGGACAGGGAAGGGCGCAGTTCTTC.

This chain links TRBV29-1 with TRBJ1-4; D might be TRBD1 (6 bases). CDR1 SQVTM and CDR2 ANQGSEA come from the germline V gene. CDR3 length equals 16 residues. Trimming pared 4 bases from V and 7 bases from J, leaving 22 bases between. The CDR3 DNA reads as TGCAGCGTTGGGGGGACCGGTGGGGGCGTCGGTGAAAAACTGTTTTTT. Translated: CSVGGTGGGVGEKLFF.

This clone has only a few counts. The V gene is TRBV30, the J gene TRBJ2-3; TRBD1 agrees at 8 bases. Germline loops: CDR1 GTSNPN, CDR2 SVGIG (reference sequence). The CDR3 runs 13 residues. The J segment lost 2 bases and the V segment lost 5 bases, leaving 3 bases of the junction unmatched. The CDR3 here is CAWGTGNTDTQYF. The CDR3 DNA follows: TGTGCCTGGGGGACAGGCAACACAGATACGCAGTATTTT.

This clone has just a few counts. The same CDR3 arises from other DNA sequences in this sample as well. The chain employs TRBV30 and TRBJ2-7; D might be TRBD2 (5 bases). V was cut by 0 bases and J by 0 bases, with 9 bases left in between. This CDR3 region has 14 residues. Germline V lookup: CDR1 GTSNPN, CDR2 SVGIG (reference sequence). The CDR3 is CAWSVGGSSYEQYF. The CDR3 nucleotides are TGTGCCTGGAGTGTCGGAGGCAGCTCCTACGAGCAGTACTTC.

This chain uses TRBV9 with TRBJ2-7; 10 bases fit TRBD2. V dropped 0 bases and J dropped 2; count of bases not matched to a gene: 2. Germline CDR1 reads SGDLS; CDR2 reads YYNGEE. The CDR3 has 15 residues. CDR3 protein: CASSVGGTSAYEQYF. The DNA of the CDR3 is TGTGCCAGCAGCGTAGGCGGGACTAGCGCCTACGAGCAGTACTTC.

The V gene is TRBV5-1, the J gene TRBJ1-1; D uncertain. This CDR3 has 13 residues. Per the germline V gene, CDR1 is SGHRS and CDR2 is YFSETQ. Trimming took 3 bases from V and 3 from J, leaving 9 bases between them. In DNA form, the CDR3 reads TGCGCCAGCAGCTGGGAGGAGGACACTGAAGCTTTCTTT. It yields the protein CASSWEEDTEAFF.

This clone was observed a few times. CDR3 bases: TGTGCCAGCAGCTTAGTACTAGCGGAACCCGAGCAGTACTTC. It codes for CASSLVLAEPEQYF. This chain uses TRBV7-2 with TRBJ2-7, with 8 positions matching TRBD2. From germline, CDR1 is SGHTA and CDR2 FQGNSA. The CDR3 is 14 residues long. V dropped 1 base and J dropped 6; count of bases not matched to a gene: 5.